Given below is one TCR beta chain in context. Its specificity is unknown. This CDR3 is built from 14 residues. From germline, CDR1 is MGHRA and CDR2 YSYEKL. Trimming removed 2 bases at V and 4 bases at J, with 9 bases between. These data are taken from a study of CD8 T cells in Susac syndrome. In contrast to the negatively isolated CD8+ and CD4+ T cells, TEMRA cells were FACS-enriched. An amount of RNA that ranged from roughly 0.45 to 1 ug was reverse transcribed with random hexamers. Using its own MiXCR run on the immunoSEQ multiplex PCR reads, TCRdb lists one record per CDR3 protein. The table includes 65,000 to 95,000 distinct CDR3 sequences, over 85% detected once. Findings and limits, study-wide: Susac-specific public clones were found in both the total CD8+ and the CD8+ TEMRA repertoires, with fewer than 20 in the former and roughly five in the latter.

The TCR comes from a human donor with Susac syndrome. The V and J genes are TRBV4-1 and TRBJ2-1; unclear D gene. Sequencing was carried out using CD8+ T cells from PBMCs. CDR3 protein: CASSQPEGYNEQFF. CDR3 DNA: TGCGCCAGCAGCCAACCGGAAGGGTACAATGAGCAGTTCTTC.